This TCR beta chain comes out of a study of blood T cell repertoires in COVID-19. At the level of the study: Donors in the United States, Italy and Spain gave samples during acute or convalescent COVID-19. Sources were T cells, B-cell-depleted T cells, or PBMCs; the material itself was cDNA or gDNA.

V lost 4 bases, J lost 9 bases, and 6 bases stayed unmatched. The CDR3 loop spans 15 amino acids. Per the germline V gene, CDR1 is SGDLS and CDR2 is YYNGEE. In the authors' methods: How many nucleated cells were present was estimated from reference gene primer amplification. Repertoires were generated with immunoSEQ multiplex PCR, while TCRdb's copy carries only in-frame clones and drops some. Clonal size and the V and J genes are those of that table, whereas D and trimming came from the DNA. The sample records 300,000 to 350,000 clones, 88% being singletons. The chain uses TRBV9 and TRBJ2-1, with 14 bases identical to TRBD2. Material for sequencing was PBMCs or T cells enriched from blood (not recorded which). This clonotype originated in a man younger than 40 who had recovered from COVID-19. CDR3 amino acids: CASSPGTSGGGEQFF. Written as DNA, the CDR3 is TGTGCCAGCAGCCCCGGGACTAGCGGGGGTGGTGAGCAGTTCTTC.